The next 30 T cell receptor beta chains were all read from a single sample in a study of blood T cell repertoires in COVID-19. Generated by immunoSEQ multiplex PCR, the TCRdb table keeps only in-frame clones and is missing some. Of under 500,000 clones listed, approximately 92% are singletons. Material for sequencing was PBMCs or T cells enriched from blood (not recorded which). All receptors come from a man aged 25-40 years who had recovered from COVID-19.

The chain couples TRBV1 to TRBJ2-1; TRBD2 is the table's D call and was not checked against the DNA. TRBV1 constitutes a pseudogene. The CDR3 length is 15 residues. CDR3 DNA sequence: TGCACCAGCAGCCAACCGGGAGGGAGTGCCAATGAGCAGTTCTTC. Amino acid sequence: CTSSQPGGSANEQFF.

This clone came up once. V and J are TRBV10-3 and TRBJ2-5; D is uncertain. CDR1 is ENHRY, CDR2 SYGVKD, per germline. Trimming stripped 3 bases from V and 5 bases from J, with 10 bases between. The CDR3 has 13 amino acids. This CDR3 reads CAISESSLETQYF. The CDR3 coding sequence is TGTGCCATCAGTGAATCTAGTTTGGAGACCCAGTACTTC.

This chain uses TRBV5-1 with TRBJ1-1, with D maybe TRBD1 (6 bases). The CDR3 has 14 amino acids. V lost 4 bases and J lost 4, with 14 bases in between. Germline V gene data show CDR1 as SGHRS and CDR2 as YFSETQ. The CDR3 nucleotides read TGCGCCAGCAGCCAACCAGGGACAAGCACTGAAGCTTTCTTT. Its translation: CASSQPGTSTEAFF.

This chain joins TRBV19 and TRBJ2-2; 11 nucleotides match TRBD1. V dropped 5 bases and J dropped 6; count of bases not matched to a gene: 5. The CDR3 runs to 15 residues. Per the germline V gene, CDR1 is LNHDA and CDR2 is SQIVND (reference sequence). CDR3 protein: CASSPGTGGPGELFF. DNA for the CDR3: TGTGCCAGTAGTCCCGGGACAGGGGGTCCCGGGGAGCTGTTTTTT.

This chain joins TRBV7-9 and TRBJ1-3; possibly TRBD1 for D (6 bases). In germline, CDR1 is SEHNR, CDR2 FQNEAQ (reference sequence). The CDR3 loop spans 16 amino acids. V lost 5 bases and J 0 bases, leaving 14 bases between the germline ends. The CDR3 region has the DNA TGTGCCAGCAGCCACACGGGACAAGACTCTGGAAACACCATATATTTT. This translates into CASSHTGQDSGNTIYF.

This clone came up once. The chain recombines TRBV7-8 with TRBJ1-1, with 8 positions matching TRBD1. Germline CDR1 reads SGHVS; CDR2 reads FQNEAQ. Trimming cost V 4 bases and J 7 bases; bases outside gene matches: 5. The CDR3 is 13 amino acids. CDR3 coding DNA: TGTGCCAGCAGCTACAGGGGGAGGGTTGAAGCTTTCTTT. This encodes CASSYRGRVEAFF.

About this clone: Additional DNA sequences in this sample encode the identical CDR3. The chain employs TRBV12-5 and TRBJ2-7; perhaps TRBD2 as D (6 bases). The CDR3 is made up of 12 amino acids. Germline CDR1 is LGHNT and CDR2 is FRNRAP. V shed 6 bases and J shed 0 bases, with 6 bases lying between them. CDR3 residues: CASGRDSYEQYF. CDR3 DNA: TGTGCTAGTGGGCGGGACTCCTACGAGCAGTACTTC. Full variable domain (missing parts from reference TRBV12-5 and TRBJ2-7): DARVTQTPRHKVTEMGQEVTMRCQPILGHNTVFWYRQTMMQGLELLAYFRNRAPLDDSGMPKDRFSAEMPDATLATLKIQPSEPRDSAVYFCASGRDSYEQYFGPGTRLTVT.

The chain uses TRBV5-1 and TRBJ2-3, with 10 bases fitting TRBD2. Germline CDR1 SGHRS, CDR2 YFSETQ. J lost 0 bases, V lost 1 base, and 2 bases had no gene match. CDR3 length equals 16 residues. The CDR3 protein is CASSLSLAGSTDTQYF. The CDR3 DNA follows: TGCGCCAGCAGCTTGTCACTAGCGGGAAGCACAGATACGCAGTATTTT.

The genes are TRBV5-4 and TRBJ1-1; possible D gene TRBD1, 5 bases. Deletions cut 5 bases from V and 5 bases from J, with 16 bases between. The CDR3 length is 14 residues. Germline V gene sequence: CDR1 SGHNT, CDR2 YYREEE (reference sequence). Here the CDR3 DNA reads TGTGCCAGCAGGTTTACAGTCGGGGGAACTGAAGCTTTCTTT. Protein product: CASRFTVGGTEAFF. The full variable domain, rest sourced from reference TRBV5-4 and TRBJ1-1, is ETGVTQSPTHLIKTRGQQVTLRCSSQSGHNTVSWYQQALGQGPQFIFQYYREEENGRGNFPPRFSGLQFPNYSSELNVNALELDDSALYLCASRFTVGGTEAFFGQGTRLTVV.

The chain recombines TRBV2 with TRBJ2-4; the match to TRBD1 covers 9 bases. From germline, CDR1 is SNHLY and CDR2 FYNNEI. The ends lost 5 bases at V and 13 bases at J; junction bases unmatched: 12. The CDR3 loop spans 14 amino acids. The chain's CDR3 is CASSPQGAGGGQYF. The DNA of the CDR3 is TGTGCCAGCAGTCCACAGGGGGCAGGGGGCGGGCAGTACTTC.

The V gene is TRBV5-1, the J gene TRBJ2-1; TRBD2 aligns across 10 bases. CDR1 is SGHRS and CDR2 is YFSETQ in the germline V gene. The CDR3 is 17 amino acids. J gave up 3 bases and V 0 bases, and 6 bases lay outside the gene matches. The CDR3 nucleotides read TGCGCCAGCAGCTTGGCTAGCGGGAGCGTGCGCTACAATGAGCAGTTCTTC. This codes for CASSLASGSVRYNEQFF.

This clone has just one count. The gene calls are TRBV6-4 and TRBJ2-1, with 10 bases that match TRBD2. This CDR3 has 19 residues. Per the germline V gene, CDR1 is MRHNA and CDR2 is SNTAGT. The V segment lost 10 bases and the J segment 7 bases; nucleotides outside the gene matches: 25. CDR3 protein: CATQRGLSGRDGSGNEQFF. CDR3 bases: TGTGCCACCCAAAGGGGACTAAGCGGGAGGGATGGAAGTGGGAATGAGCAGTTCTTC.

The rearrangement links TRBV19 to TRBJ1-5, with 7 bases identical to TRBD1. After removal of 6 bases from V and 5 bases from J, the junction contained 10 bases not matched to a gene. CDR3 size: 15 residues. The germline CDR1 and CDR2 sequences are LNHDA and SQIVND (reference sequence). The CDR3 region is CASRGGRGSYQPQHF. CDR3 DNA sequence: TGTGCCAGTAGGGGAGGCAGGGGGTCGTATCAGCCCCAGCATTTT.

CDR3 residues: CASSFAGTMSYEQYF. The DNA for the CDR3 is TGTGCCAGCAGTTTTGCCGGGACAATGTCTTACGAGCAGTACTTC. The chain has TRBV27 and TRBJ2-7; weak D call: TRBD1 (6 bases). Germline V CDR1 and CDR2: MNHEY, SMNVEV (reference sequence). V lost 3 bases and J lost 4, with 16 bases in between. The CDR3 runs 15 residues.

V usage is TRBV9 and J usage is TRBJ1-2, with 11 positions matching TRBD1. V lost 3 bases, J lost 3 bases, and 16 bases stayed unmatched. Germline V gene sequence: CDR1 SGDLS, CDR2 YYNGEE. This CDR3 comprises 19 residues. The CDR3 DNA sequence: TGTGCCAGCAGCGCTTCGGTCCTCGGGACAGGGGGTCCCGACTATGGCTACACCTTC. As protein: CASSASVLGTGGPDYGYTF.

The rearrangement links TRBV23-1 to TRBJ1-1; TRBD1 matches at 8 bases. TRBV23-1 is an ORF, with its function uncertain. The J segment lost 3 bases and the V segment lost 3 bases, leaving 3 bases of the junction unmatched. The CDR3 is made up of 14 amino acids. The chain's CDR3 is CASSHLTGDTEAFF. The CDR3 bases are TGCGCCAGCAGTCACCTGACAGGGGACACTGAAGCTTTCTTT.

This clone appeared once. The rearrangement uses TRBV25-1 and TRBJ2-7, with a weak D call TRBD1 (7 bases). V was pared by 3 bases and J by 7 bases, with 16 bases between. This CDR3 spans 14 amino acids. Germline V gene sequence: CDR1 MGHDK, CDR2 SYGVNS. This CDR3 is CASSEQGGPSEQYF. CDR3 coding DNA: TGTGCCAGCAGTGAGCAGGGGGGACCTAGTGAGCAGTACTTC.

The chain couples TRBV29-1 to TRBJ2-2, with TRBD2 as a possible D gene (6 bases). Trimming took off 3 bases at V and 1 base at J, with 9 bases between the two ends. The germline CDR1 and CDR2 sequences are SQVTM and ANQGSEA. This CDR3 spans 14 amino acids. CDR3 DNA sequence: TGCAGCGTTGATGGGACTGGGAACACCGGGGAGCTGTTTTTT. This gives the protein CSVDGTGNTGELFF.

The CDR3 loop is CACPLREDDTGELFF. The CDR3 bases are TGTGCCTGTCCATTAAGGGAGGACGACACCGGGGAGCTGTTTTTT. The chain links TRBV7-3 to TRBJ2-2, with D tentatively TRBD2 (6 bases). Trimming took 11 bases from V and 3 from J, leaving 19 bases between them. The CDR3 has 15 residues. Germline CDR1 reads SGHTA; CDR2 reads FQGTGA.

The chain employs TRBV7-9 and TRBJ1-1; no reliable D call. Germline values: CDR1 SEHNR, CDR2 FQNEAQ (reference sequence). V was clipped by 2 bases and J by 0 bases, with 4 bases between them. The CDR3 runs 13 residues. CDR3 sequence (DNA): TGTGCCAGCAGCTTATCAATGAACACTGAAGCTTTCTTT. Protein sequence: CASSLSMNTEAFF.

The CDR3 DNA sequence: TGCGCCAGCAGCCAAGCTTCCCCGGGACTAGGGTGGTACAATGAGCAGTTCTTC. Amino acid sequence: CASSQASPGLGWYNEQFF. The chain recombines TRBV4-1 with TRBJ2-1; TRBD2 matches 8 bases. Trimming removed 1 base from V and 4 bases from J; junction bases left unmatched: 12. There are 18 residues in the CDR3. Germline V gene lookup returns CDR1 MGHRA and CDR2 YSYEKL.

This clone was seen a few times. The chain employs TRBV2 and TRBJ2-7, with 7 bases fitting TRBD1. The V segment lost 5 bases and the J segment 2 bases; nucleotides outside the gene matches: 9. The CDR3 covers 15 residues. Germline V gene lookup returns CDR1 SNHLY and CDR2 FYNNEI. DNA of the CDR3: TGTGCCAGCAGTAATCCGGCGCAGGGGGCCTACGAGCAGTACTTC. Translated: CASSNPAQGAYEQYF.

V and J are TRBV30 and TRBJ1-6, with TRBD1 matching over 10 bases. Germline lookup yields CDR1 GTSNPN and CDR2 SVGIG (reference sequence). The ends lost 2 bases at V and 9 bases at J; junction bases unmatched: 13. The CDR3 covers 17 residues. In nucleotides, the CDR3 is TGTGCCTGGAGTTTAGATCGGACAGGGGGATTTAGTTCACCCCTCCACTTT. It specifies CAWSLDRTGGFSSPLHF.

Comment on this clone: Its ends do not fully match the called genes, so a read error is possible. The V and J genes are TRBV25-1 and TRBJ1-2; no clear D. The CDR3 is 9 residues long. The germline CDR1 and CDR2 sequences are MGHDK and SYGVNS. In nucleotides, the CDR3 is TGTGCCAGCAGTGAAGCGAACGCCTTC. It translates to CASSEANAF.

A remark on this clone: The sample carries other DNA sequences with the same CDR3. The CDR3: CASSLVQGIYYEQYF. Here the CDR3 DNA reads TGCGCCAGCAGCTTGGTCCAGGGTATTTACTACGAGCAGTACTTC. The chain couples TRBV5-1 to TRBJ2-7; TRBD1 is a possible D gene (5 bases). Trimming took off 0 bases at V and 3 bases at J, with 13 bases between the two ends. This CDR3 region has 15 residues. CDR1 is SGHRS, CDR2 YFSETQ, per germline.

The V and J genes are TRBV4-1 and TRBJ2-3, with 8 bases identical to TRBD2. The CDR3 is 16 amino acids. In germline, CDR1 is MGHRA, CDR2 YSYEKL. V shed 1 base, J shed 4 bases, and the junction held 7 bases outside the gene matches. As DNA, the CDR3 is TGCGCCAGCAGCCAAGCGGTTTTGACTAGCGCAGATACGCAGTATTTT. Protein sequence: CASSQAVLTSADTQYF.

V gene TRBV19 combines with J gene TRBJ2-7, with D tentatively TRBD1 (7 bases). The CDR3 totals 16 residues. Germline values: CDR1 LNHDA, CDR2 SQIVND (reference sequence). V was shortened by 4 bases and J by 1 base, with 17 bases between the two germline ends. The CDR3 region has the DNA TGTGCCAGTAGTAATTCACAGGGGAGGCCATCCTACGAGCAGTACTTC. It encodes CASSNSQGRPSYEQYF.

V usage is TRBV19 and J usage is TRBJ1-5, with unresolved D. V was clipped by 3 bases and J by 5 bases, with 11 bases between them. The germline V gene has CDR1 LNHDA and CDR2 SQIVND (reference sequence). CDR3 length: 14 residues. The CDR3 DNA sequence: TGTGCCAGTAGTATCTCGGGAAGGGATCAGCCCCAGCATTTT. It specifies CASSISGRDQPQHF.

The V gene is TRBV19, the J gene TRBJ2-7; no reliable D call. The CDR3 covers 13 residues. The V gene lost 5 bases and the J gene lost 3 bases, with 11 bases spanning the gap. Germline assignment: CDR1 LNHDA and CDR2 SQIVND (reference sequence). The CDR3 DNA reads TGTGCCAGTAGTTCAAGAACAAACTACGAGCAGTACTTC. It yields the protein CASSSRTNYEQYF.

The chain's CDR3 is CASSTGTATGYSNQPQHF. CDR3 nucleotide sequence: TGTGCCAGCAGTACCGGGACAGCAACCGGATATAGCAATCAGCCCCAGCATTTT. The chain carries TRBV28 and TRBJ1-5; 7 positions match TRBD1. CDR1 is MDHEN, CDR2 SYDVKM, per germline. J was trimmed by 0 bases and V by 5 bases; bases with no gene match: 13. This CDR3 comprises 18 residues.